Presented here are 12 T cell receptor beta chains from one specimen sequenced in a study of blood T cell repertoires in COVID-19 (dated by TCRdb to the early 2020s). The library was made by the immunoSEQ multiplex PCR assay. This immuneACCESS table, as held by TCRdb, lists in-frame sequences with V and J called but not all clones. Of the missing ones, under half trace to an unresolved V gene in checked studies; the others have no known cause. The sample has under 250,000 clones on record, around 86% of them singletons. The leading ten clones occupy around 7.3% of the sample. The specimen sequenced was peripheral blood. The receptors originated from a woman in her 70s with active or convalescent COVID-19.

The chain links TRBV24-1 to TRBJ2-3; no clear D. Germline lookup yields CDR1 KGHDR and CDR2 SFDVKD. Trimming took off 4 bases at V and 0 bases at J, with 10 bases between the two ends. The CDR3 contains 15 residues. The CDR3 spells CATSEAPPSTDTQYF. The CDR3 nucleotides read TGTGCCACCAGTGAAGCCCCCCCTAGCACAGATACGCAGTATTTT.

This clone appeared many times. J is TRBJ2-1 and V is TRBV18; the D is unclear. V was clipped by 0 bases and J by 4 bases, with 13 bases between them. Looked up from germline, CDR1 is KGHSH and CDR2 is LQKENI. The CDR3 contains 16 residues. In DNA form, the CDR3 reads TGTGCCAGCTCACCACCGTCAGGCCTAAAGTACAATGAGCAGTTCTTC. Encoded protein: CASSPPSGLKYNEQFF.

This clone was counted between two and nine times. The gene calls are TRBV5-1 and TRBJ1-2; D unclear. Germline values: CDR1 SGHRS, CDR2 YFSETQ. This CDR3 spans 14 amino acids. V lost 3 bases and J 7 bases, leaving 16 bases between the germline ends. The DNA of the CDR3 is TGCGCCAGCAGCTCTCCGGAGACTTCCACTGGCTACACCTTC. Translated: CASSSPETSTGYTF.

This sequence joins TRBV7-2 and TRBJ2-5, with 10 bases aligning to TRBD2. The CDR3 has 16 amino acids. Germline V gives CDR1 SGHTA, CDR2 FQGNSA. Trimming cost V 1 base and J 4 bases; bases outside gene matches: 6. Written as DNA, the CDR3 is TGTGCCAGCAGCTTAGTAACAGCGGGGGGGCGAGAGACCCAGTACTTC. Translated: CASSLVTAGGRETQYF.

The chain is built from TRBV4-2 and TRBJ1-1, with 7 bases that match TRBD1. The V gene end was trimmed by 1 base and the J gene end by 4 bases; junction bases not matched to a gene: 9. Germline assignment: CDR1 LGHNA and CDR2 YNFKEQ. The CDR3 is 16 amino acids. The CDR3 is CASSQGQQGMGTEAFF. In DNA, the CDR3 is TGTGCCAGCAGCCAAGGTCAACAGGGGATGGGCACTGAAGCTTTCTTT.

This clone has a single count. The chain links TRBV28 to TRBJ1-1, with TRBD1 as a possible D gene (6 bases). V lost 6 bases to trimming and J lost 4 bases, with 15 bases between them. Looked up from germline, CDR1 is MDHEN and CDR2 is SYDVKM. The CDR3 contains 14 residues. CDR3 coding DNA: TGTGCCAGCAGCACTGAGTACAGGGTCACTGAAGCTTTCTTT. Translating it yields CASSTEYRVTEAFF.

CDR3 in DNA: TGTGCCGCGGGACAGGGACCCGGGGAGCTGTTTTTT. Residues: CAAGQGPGELFF. The chain carries TRBV24-1 and TRBJ2-2, with 9 bases lining up with TRBD1. J was trimmed by 6 bases and V by 12 bases; bases with no gene match: 4. Germline V gene data show CDR1 as KGHDR and CDR2 as SFDVKD. This CDR3 is built from 12 residues.

V gene TRBV6-1 combines with J gene TRBJ1-2; D may be TRBD1 (5 bases). Per germline, CDR1 MNHNS and CDR2 SASEGT. V lost 3 bases and J 3 bases, leaving 8 bases between the germline ends. The CDR3 runs 13 residues. DNA of the CDR3: TGTGCCAGCAGTGAGGGAGGGGACTATGGCTACACCTTC. This gives the protein CASSEGGDYGYTF.

This clone was recorded once. This CDR3 reads CASSLGQRDMSHGYTF. In DNA, the CDR3 is TGTGCCAGCAGCTTGGGGCAAAGGGACATGAGTCATGGCTACACCTTC. The rearrangement joins TRBV5-5 to TRBJ1-2; D might be TRBD1 (6 bases). Deletions cut 0 bases from V and 6 bases from J, with 18 bases between. The CDR3 has 16 amino acids. Looked up from germline, CDR1 is SGHKS and CDR2 is YYEKEE (reference sequence). The full variable domain, its missing parts supplied by reference TRBV5-5 and TRBJ1-2, is DAGVTQSPTHLIKTRGQQVTLRCSPISGHKSVSWYQQVLGQGPQFIFQYYEKEERGRGNFPDRFSARQFPNYSSELNVNALLLGDSALYLCASSLGQRDMSHGYTFGSGTRLTVV.

This chain joins TRBV9 and TRBJ1-1, with D uncertain. The germline V gene encodes CDR1 SGDLS and CDR2 YYNGEE. This CDR3 spans 14 amino acids. V dropped 1 base and J dropped 1 base, with 8 bases sitting between them. CDR3 region: CASSVLAGNTEAFF. In DNA form, the CDR3 reads TGTGCCAGCAGCGTACTAGCAGGGAACACTGAAGCTTTCTTT.

The V and J genes are TRBV5-6 and TRBJ1-6, with TRBD1 as a possible D gene (5 bases). Germline-derived CDR1 and CDR2 are SGHDT and YYEEEE. Trimming cost V 5 bases and J 9 bases, with 24 bases left between them. The CDR3 has 17 amino acids. The CDR3 spells CASSSNPGQAPLSPLHF. CDR3 DNA sequence: TGTGCCAGCAGTTCGAACCCAGGGCAGGCACCTCTTTCACCCCTCCACTTT.

The gene calls are TRBV28 and TRBJ1-6; D may be TRBD1 (5 bases). CDR1 is MDHEN, CDR2 SYDVKM, per germline. CDR3 length: 19 residues. V was trimmed by 4 bases and J by 6 bases, leaving 25 bases between them. CDR3 region: CASSSPLGGVSTVNSPLHF. CDR3 DNA: TGTGCCAGCAGTTCCCCCCTGGGGGGGGTATCGACTGTTAATTCACCCCTCCACTTT.